This TCR beta chain comes out of a study of beta chain features in type 1 diabetes. Points from the study as a whole: Significant though moderate, a shortening of TCRB CDR3s appeared in all four CD4+ subsets of Type 1 diabetes patients.

Details on this clone: Its antigen remains unknown.

The CDR3 covers 14 residues. The V end lost 11 bases, the J end lost 5 bases, and 18 bases lay between the germline ends. Germline CDR1 reads SNHLY; CDR2 reads FYNNEI. The isolated RNA, all of it, was reverse transcribed, so expressed TCRB transcripts were what got sequenced. Sequencing was performed with immunoSEQ multiplex PCR; in TCRdb, only in-frame clones are kept and a portion is missing. The table records 250,000 to 300,000 clones, around 15% of them present only once. A CD45RO/CCR7/CD25/CD127/CD95/CD27 panel sorted naive, central memory, regulatory and stem cell-like memory CD4+ cells. Purity of each sorted population was above 98%.

The chain carries TRBV2 and TRBJ1-4; D call uncertain. This TCR came from a man aged 30-40 years with type 1 diabetes. The specimen sequenced was naive CD4+ T cells from blood. The CDR3 nucleotides are TGTGCCCTGGGAGCAGGCCGAGGGAATGAAAAACTGTTTTTT. Protein product: CALGAGRGNEKLFF. Complete variable domain (other parts from reference TRBV2 and TRBJ1-4): EPEVTQTPSHQVTQMGQEVILRCVPISNHLYFYWYRQILGQKVEFLVSFYNNEISEKSEIFDDQFSVERPDGSNFTLKIRSTKLEDSAMYFCALGAGRGNEKLFFGSGTQLSVL.